A single sample gave rise to the 26 T cell receptor beta chains below, sequenced in a study of CD8 T cells in ankylosing spondylitis listed by TCRdb under 2017. The protocol used for the library was 5' RACE. Sequenced on an Illumina HiSeq 2500. Using fastp at Q25 and MiXCR, TCRdb reprocessed the public reads and kept productive beta chains. Rows merge per CDR3 protein into single entries with the most common DNA and genes. Counted in this sample were approximately 190,000 distinct CDR3 sequences; over 10% of them appeared once. The ten largest make up 11% of the sample. Specimen: blood, either unsorted or a sorted T cell fraction (not recorded which). The origin of the receptors is a female donor with ankylosing spondylitis or in good health (not recorded which).

This clonotype was picked up many times. V and J are TRBV5-1 and TRBJ1-6; D is unresolved. V was cut by 5 bases and J by 9 bases, with 12 bases left in between. The CDR3 covers 13 residues. The germline V gene encodes CDR1 SGHRS and CDR2 YFSETQ. The CDR3 sequence: CASRKESASPLHF. In nucleotides, the CDR3 is TGCGCCAGCAGAAAGGAGAGCGCTTCACCCCTCCACTTT. The entire variable domain, with the rest obtained from reference TRBV5-1 and TRBJ1-6, is as follows: KAGVTQTPRYLIKTRGQQVTLSCSPISGHRSVSWYQQTPGQGLQFLFEYFSETQRNKGNFPGRFSGRQFSNSRSEMNVSTLELGDSALYLCASRKESASPLHFGNGTRLTVT.

This clonotype appeared a few times. The V call is TRBV18, the J call TRBJ2-3; no definite D call. CDR3 length: 14 residues. The ends were cut back, 4 bases at V and 5 bases at J, with 13 bases in the middle. Germline lookup yields CDR1 KGHSH and CDR2 LQKENI. The CDR3 DNA reads TGTGCCAGCTCACTAAACAACGCGCGAGATACGCAGTATTTT. It encodes CASSLNNARDTQYF.

In this sample, this clonotype turned up many times. V gene TRBV27 combines with J gene TRBJ2-1; D not resolved. This CDR3 spans 13 amino acids. The germline CDR1 and CDR2 sequences are MNHEY and SMNVEV (reference sequence). V was cut by 5 bases and J by 9 bases, with 14 bases left in between. The CDR3 loop is CASSRIWMGEQFF. The CDR3 DNA reads as TGTGCCAGCAGTAGGATTTGGATGGGTGAGCAGTTCTTC.

The chain combines TRBV5-1 with TRBJ2-1, with TRBD1 identical over 8 bases. With V trimmed by 4 bases and J by 2 bases, 5 bases remained unmatched. The CDR3 consists of 15 residues. Germline V gene lookup returns CDR1 SGHRS and CDR2 YFSETQ. CDR3 protein: CASSPGQATYNEQFF. CDR3 nucleotide sequence: TGCGCCAGCAGCCCGGGACAGGCCACCTACAATGAGCAGTTCTTC.

The rearrangement joins TRBV7-2 to TRBJ1-2; D not resolved. V lost 2 bases to trimming and J lost 3 bases, with 10 bases between them. The germline CDR1 and CDR2 sequences are SGHTA and FQGNSA. The CDR3 extends over 14 amino acids. CDR3 protein: CASSLFRVDYGYTF. The CDR3 DNA reads as TGTGCCAGCAGCTTATTCCGGGTGGACTATGGCTACACCTTC.

Comments on this clonotype: The junction does not match germline at one end; this may be a read error. The chain couples TRBV11-1 to TRBJ2-1; D gene unclear. Germline CDR1 reads SGHAT; CDR2 reads FQDESV (reference sequence). This CDR3 region has 14 residues. The CDR3 protein is CVSSLRVSYNEQFF. CDR3 bases: TGTGTCAGCAGCTTACGGGTTTCCTACAATGAGCAGTTCTTC.

This clonotype has more than one count but fewer than ten. The V call is TRBV5-5, the J call TRBJ2-7; D is possibly TRBD1 (5 bases). The CDR3 has 17 amino acids. The germline CDR1 and CDR2 sequences are SGHKS and YYEKEE (reference sequence). The V gene lost 3 bases and the J gene lost 7 bases, with 26 bases spanning the gap. The CDR3 loop reads CASSSRTPGSSLEEQYF. The CDR3 DNA sequence: TGTGCCAGCAGCTCGAGGACACCAGGGTCGTCTTTGGAGGAGCAGTACTTC.

The CDR3 sequence: CAMGPWRTSSYEQYF. In DNA form, the CDR3 reads TGTGCCATGGGCCCCTGGCGGACTAGCTCCTACGAGCAGTACTTC. This chain links TRBV10-3 with TRBJ2-7; 7 bases align to TRBD2. After removal of 9 bases from V and 0 bases from J, the junction contained 11 bases not matched to a gene. The CDR3 sequence is 15 residues long. The germline CDR1 and CDR2 sequences are ENHRY and SYGVKD.

The V and J genes are TRBV7-2 and TRBJ2-3; TRBD1 aligns across 10 bases. The V and J ends lost 1 base and 5 bases, in that order; junction bases with no gene match: 6. Germline CDR1 SGHTA, CDR2 FQGNSA. The CDR3 covers 16 residues. CDR3 region: CASSLGGQGLGDTQYF. DNA of the CDR3: TGTGCCAGCAGCTTAGGGGGACAGGGGTTGGGAGATACGCAGTATTTT. Drawing the rest from reference TRBV7-2 and TRBJ2-3, the complete variable domain is GAGVSQSPSNKVTEKGKDVELRCDPISGHTALYWYRQSLGQGLEFLIYFQGNSAPDKSGLPSDRFSAERTGGSVSTLTIQRTQQEDSAVYLCASSLGGQGLGDTQYFGPGTRLTVL.

In this sample, this clonotype turned up many times. For the CDR3, the DNA is TGTGCCAGCAGTCCCCCGGGACAGAGGAACACTGAAGCTTTCTTT. Its protein product is CASSPPGQRNTEAFF. The chain employs TRBV25-1 and TRBJ1-1, with 7 bases identical to TRBD1. CDR3 size: 15 residues. After removal of 5 bases from V and 1 base from J, the junction contained 7 bases not matched to a gene. Germline CDR1 MGHDK, CDR2 SYGVNS.

The V and J genes are TRBV20-1 and TRBJ2-2, with TRBD1 matching 8 bases. J lost 7 bases, V lost 5 bases, and 15 bases had no gene match. Germline loops: CDR1 DFQATT, CDR2 SNEGSKA (reference sequence). The CDR3 runs to 16 residues. DNA of the CDR3: TGCAGTGCTCGACCCCCCCCGAGACAGGGGATCGGGGAGCTGTTTTTT. Translation: CSARPPPRQGIGELFF.

This clonotype was detected many times. The J gene is TRBJ2-2, the V gene TRBV7-3, with D unresolved. The germline CDR1 and CDR2 sequences are SGHTA and FQGTGA. Trimming left V 6 bases short and J 2 bases short, with 7 bases between. The CDR3 covers 13 residues. DNA for the CDR3: TGTGCCAGCAGTAATATAAACACCGGGGAGCTGTTTTTT. Its protein product is CASSNINTGELFF. Full variable domain (outside the CDR3, taken from reference TRBV7-3 and TRBJ2-2): GAGVSQTPSNKVTEKGKYVELRCDPISGHTALYWYRQSLGQGPEFLIYFQGTGAADDSGLPNDRFFAVRPEGSVSTLKIQRTERGDSAVYLCASSNINTGELFFGEGSRLTVL.

The V gene is TRBV6-1, the J gene TRBJ2-2; D is ambiguous. There are 15 residues in the CDR3. Trimming stripped 2 bases from V and 6 bases from J, with 13 bases between. Per the germline V gene, CDR1 is MNHNS and CDR2 is SASEGT. CDR3 sequence reads: CASSESENLSGELFF. CDR3 nucleotides: TGTGCCAGCAGTGAATCCGAAAACCTCTCCGGGGAGCTGTTTTTT.

V usage is TRBV6-1 and J usage is TRBJ2-7; perhaps TRBD1 as D (5 bases). Looked up from germline, CDR1 is MNHNS and CDR2 is SASEGT. The CDR3 consists of 15 residues. V was pared by 0 bases and J by 3 bases, with 12 bases between. CDR3 sequence: CASSEAPDKGYEQYF. The CDR3 DNA sequence: TGTGCCAGCAGTGAAGCCCCGGACAAGGGCTACGAGCAGTACTTC.

This clonotype has just a few counts. The chain uses TRBV6-1 and TRBJ2-2, with no clear D. This CDR3 is 15 amino acids long. In germline, CDR1 is MNHNS, CDR2 SASEGT. V lost 6 bases, J lost 4 bases, and 15 bases lay in between. The CDR3 sequence: CASRTHGRSTGELFF. The CDR3 DNA reads as TGTGCCAGCAGGACCCATGGGCGCAGCACCGGGGAGCTGTTTTTT.

The sample holds many counts of this clonotype. This rearrangement joins TRBV29-1 to TRBJ2-2; no firm D call. Trimming removed 6 bases at V and 8 bases at J, with 10 bases between. CDR1 is SQVTM, CDR2 ANQGSEA, per germline. The CDR3 has 11 amino acids. The CDR3 region is CSVVLGGELFF. CDR3 in DNA: TGCAGCGTGGTACTTGGAGGGGAGCTGTTTTTT.

This clonotype appeared many times. The chain carries TRBV12-3 or TRBV12-4 and TRBJ2-5; 9 positions agree with TRBD1. This CDR3 is 17 amino acids long. With V trimmed by 5 bases and J by 2 bases, 12 bases remained unmatched. CDR3 protein: CASSPGQGSLPQETQYF. In nucleotides, the CDR3 is TGTGCCAGCAGTCCGGGACAGGGTTCTTTACCTCAAGAGACCCAGTACTTC.

Ten or more counts support this clonotype. J is TRBJ2-1 and V is TRBV6-2 or TRBV6-3, with TRBD1 identical over 10 bases. V lost 6 bases, J lost 6 bases, and 8 bases stayed unmatched. Germline V gene data show CDR1 as MNHEY and CDR2 as SVGEGT. This CDR3 is built from 15 residues. CDR3 DNA sequence: TGTGCCAGCAGGGGGACAGGGGAACGATTCAATGAGCAGTTCTTC. Its translation: CASRGTGERFNEQFF.

Only a few counts were recorded for this clonotype. The rearrangement uses TRBV9 and TRBJ2-5; D may be TRBD2 (6 bases). The CDR3 sequence is 15 residues long. V lost 0 bases to trimming and J lost 5 bases, with 14 bases between them. The V gene's germline CDR1 is SGDLS and CDR2 YYNGEE. CDR3 DNA sequence: TGTGCCAGCAGCGTAGTCGTGGGGAGGACGGAGACCCAGTACTTC. As protein: CASSVVVGRTETQYF. The full variable domain, completed using reference TRBV9 and TRBJ2-5, is DSGVTQTPKHLITATGQRVTLRCSPRSGDLSVYWYQQSLDQGLQFLIQYYNGEERAKGNILERFSAQQFPDLHSELNLSSLELGDSALYFCASSVVVGRTETQYFGPGTRLLVL.

This rearrangement joins TRBV27 to TRBJ2-7; 7 bases line up with TRBD2. Germline V gene lookup returns CDR1 MNHEY and CDR2 SMNVEV (reference sequence). After removal of 6 bases from V and 3 bases from J, the junction contained 11 bases not matched to a gene. This CDR3 contains 15 residues. CDR3 sequence (DNA): TGTGCCAGCAGCCCGGCTAGCGGTAGCTACTACGAGCAGTACTTC. The encoded protein is CASSPASGSYYEQYF.

At least ten counts were recorded for this clonotype. V usage is TRBV6-1 and J usage is TRBJ1-2, with a weak D call TRBD1 (6 bases). The CDR3 is 15 residues long. The V end was cut by 3 bases, the J end by 7 bases, with 18 bases between. The germline V gene has CDR1 MNHNS and CDR2 SASEGT. The CDR3 coding sequence is TGTGCCAGCAGTGAGGTGGCAGGGGCAAATGGTGGCTACACCTTC. The encoded protein is CASSEVAGANGGYTF.

The sample holds many counts of this clonotype. The CDR3 region is CASSQGWEQYF. The CDR3 DNA sequence: TGTGCCAGCAGCCAAGGGTGGGAGCAGTACTTC. The chain carries TRBV4-2 and TRBJ2-7; no clear D gene. The germline CDR1 and CDR2 sequences are LGHNA and YNFKEQ. CDR3 size: 11 residues. The V end was cut by 1 base, the J end by 7 bases, with 5 bases between.

The V call is TRBV20-1, the J call TRBJ1-6; D is unclear. The germline V and J ends were trimmed by 3 bases and 4 bases, with 13 bases remaining between them. This CDR3 has 15 amino acids. The germline V gene has CDR1 DFQATT and CDR2 SNEGSKA (reference sequence). In DNA, the CDR3 is TGCAGTGCTAGGTTGTCAGGAGTATATAATTCACCCCTCCACTTT. This codes for CSARLSGVYNSPLHF.

The chain recombines TRBV15 with TRBJ2-1; D gene uncertain. The ends were cut back, 5 bases at V and 6 bases at J, with 11 bases in the middle. This CDR3 comprises 13 residues. Germline lookup yields CDR1 LNHNV and CDR2 YYDKDF (reference sequence). Written as DNA, the CDR3 is TGTGCCACCAGCGACTTTGGGATCAATGAGCAGTTCTTC. Its protein product is CATSDFGINEQFF.

This chain uses TRBV12-3 or TRBV12-4 with TRBJ2-1; 8 nucleotides agree with TRBD2. With 6 bases clipped from V and 6 bases from J, the junction kept 7 bases outside the gene matches. This CDR3 comprises 14 residues. Here the CDR3 reads CASSQRLASNEQFF. Here the CDR3 DNA reads TGTGCCAGCAGCCAACGACTAGCGAGCAATGAGCAGTTCTTC.

This clonotype showed up just a few times. The V call is TRBV7-2, the J call TRBJ2-1; TRBD2 is a possible D gene (6 bases). Per germline, CDR1 SGHTA and CDR2 FQGNSA. The CDR3 has 13 residues. Trimming took off 2 bases at V and 9 bases at J, with 11 bases between the two ends. This CDR3 is CASSLQAGREQFF. The CDR3 bases are TGTGCCAGCAGCTTACAGGCGGGGCGTGAGCAGTTCTTC.